The clone carrying this T cell receptor beta chain was recorded a few times. The antigen remains unidentified. V gave up 5 bases and J gave up 0 bases, with 8 bases separating them. From germline, CDR1 is SQVTM and CDR2 ANQGSEA. The length of the CDR3 is 12 residues. These data belong to a study of T cell repertoires in cytomegalovirus infection. The wider study: The authors used CMV epitopes that were HLA-C-restricted (recently identified) and HLA-B-restricted (well studied). Findings of the study overall: Summed public TCR beta family frequency identified CMV carriers bearing the relevant HLA. HLA-C-restricted CMV-specific TCR beta clonotypes prevailed in the ex vivo response.

TCRdb called the reads again in MiXCR, with one record for every CDR3 protein. Of about 890,000 distinct CDR3 sequences in the sample, approximately 33% were seen once. The sequencing here drew on cultured CD8+ T cells from PBMCs, taken from culture after CMV antigen stimulation. V gene TRBV29-1 combines with J gene TRBJ2-7; D might be TRBD2 (6 bases). The receptor was derived from a human donor in good health (CMV status not recorded). Some clones in this sample may be carry-over from other donors' samples. The CDR3: CSVYGGSYEQYF. The CDR3 DNA reads as TGCAGCGTTTACGGGGGCTCCTACGAGCAGTACTTC.